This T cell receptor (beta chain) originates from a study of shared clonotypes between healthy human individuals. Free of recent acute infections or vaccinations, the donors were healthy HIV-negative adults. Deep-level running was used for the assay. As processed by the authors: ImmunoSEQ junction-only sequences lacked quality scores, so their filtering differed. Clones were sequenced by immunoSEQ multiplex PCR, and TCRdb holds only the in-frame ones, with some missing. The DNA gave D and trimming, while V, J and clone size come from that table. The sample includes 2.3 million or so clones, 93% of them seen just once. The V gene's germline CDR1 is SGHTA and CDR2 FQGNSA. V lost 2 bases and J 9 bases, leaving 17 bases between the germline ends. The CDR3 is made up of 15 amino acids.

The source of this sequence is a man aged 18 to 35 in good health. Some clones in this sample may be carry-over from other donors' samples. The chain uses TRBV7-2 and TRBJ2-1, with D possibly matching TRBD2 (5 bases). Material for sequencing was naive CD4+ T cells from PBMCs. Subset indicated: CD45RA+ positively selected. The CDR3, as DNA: TGTGCCAGCAGCTTAACTCGGACGGGATGGGTTGAGCAGTTCTTC. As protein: CASSLTRTGWVEQFF. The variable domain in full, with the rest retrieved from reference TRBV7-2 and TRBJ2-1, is GAGVSQSPSNKVTEKGKDVELRCDPISGHTALYWYRQSLGQGLEFLIYFQGNSAPDKSGLPSDRFSAERTGGSVSTLTIQRTQQEDSAVYLCASSLTRTGWVEQFFGPGTRLTVL.